This record looks at one T cell receptor (beta chain) sequence and its context. TCRdb reprocessed the RT-PCR reads via MiXCR and lists one record per CDR3 protein. Here the sample spans approximately 200,000 distinct CDR3 sequences, around 41% being singletons. Germline assignment: CDR1 KGHDR and CDR2 SFDVKD. V lost 4 bases and J lost 8, with 11 bases in between. CDR3 length equals 13 residues. This sample was taken from a study of patients and donors after allogeneic stem cell transplantation. Sequenced input: blood, either unsorted or a sorted T cell fraction (not recorded which). This receptor was obtained from a human donor who was either an allogeneic HSCT recipient or a stem cell or donor lymphocyte infusion donor (not recorded which). It is not recorded whose cells these are; they may come from a transplant donor. The V call is TRBV24-1, the J call TRBJ2-1; D may be TRBD1 or TRBD2 (5 bases each). Here the CDR3 reads CATSDPGDHEQFF. The CDR3 DNA reads TGTGCCACCAGTGACCCTGGGGACCATGAGCAGTTCTTC.